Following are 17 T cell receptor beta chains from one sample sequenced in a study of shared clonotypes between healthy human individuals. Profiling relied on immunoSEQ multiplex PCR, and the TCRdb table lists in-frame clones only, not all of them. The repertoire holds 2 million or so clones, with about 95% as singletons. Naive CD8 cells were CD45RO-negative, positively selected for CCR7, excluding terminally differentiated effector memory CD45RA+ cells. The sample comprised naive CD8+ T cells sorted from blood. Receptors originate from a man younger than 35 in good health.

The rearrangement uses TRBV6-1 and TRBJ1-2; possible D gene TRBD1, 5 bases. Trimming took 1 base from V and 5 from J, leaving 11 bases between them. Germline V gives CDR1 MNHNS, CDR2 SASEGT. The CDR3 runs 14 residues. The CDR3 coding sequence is TGTGCCAGCAGTGAAGAAGGGGTTTCTTATGGCTACACCTTC. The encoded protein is CASSEEGVSYGYTF.

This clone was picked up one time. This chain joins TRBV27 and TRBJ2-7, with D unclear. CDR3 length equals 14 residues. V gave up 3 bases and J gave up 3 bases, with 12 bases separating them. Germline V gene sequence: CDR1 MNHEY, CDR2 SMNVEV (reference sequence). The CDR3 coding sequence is TGTGCCAGCAGTTTGGTGGGTAGACTCTACGAGCAGTACTTC. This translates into CASSLVGRLYEQYF.

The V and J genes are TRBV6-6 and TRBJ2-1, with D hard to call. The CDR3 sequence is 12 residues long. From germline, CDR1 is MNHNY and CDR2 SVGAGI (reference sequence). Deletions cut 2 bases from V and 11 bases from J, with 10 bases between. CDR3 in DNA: TGTGCCAGCAGTTACGAAAACCTCCAGCAGTTCTTC. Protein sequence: CASSYENLQQFF.

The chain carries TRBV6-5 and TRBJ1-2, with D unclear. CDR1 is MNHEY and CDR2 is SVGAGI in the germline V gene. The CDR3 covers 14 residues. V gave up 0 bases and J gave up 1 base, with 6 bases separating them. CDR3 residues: CASSYSTDNYGYTF. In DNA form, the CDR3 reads TGTGCCAGCAGTTACTCAACAGATAACTATGGCTACACCTTC.

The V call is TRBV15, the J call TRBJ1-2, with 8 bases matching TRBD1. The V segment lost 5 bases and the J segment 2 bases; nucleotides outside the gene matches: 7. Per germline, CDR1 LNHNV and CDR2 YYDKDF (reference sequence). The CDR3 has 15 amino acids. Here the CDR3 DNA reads TGTGCCACCAGCCAACCGGGACAGGACAACTATGGCTACACCTTC. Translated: CATSQPGQDNYGYTF.

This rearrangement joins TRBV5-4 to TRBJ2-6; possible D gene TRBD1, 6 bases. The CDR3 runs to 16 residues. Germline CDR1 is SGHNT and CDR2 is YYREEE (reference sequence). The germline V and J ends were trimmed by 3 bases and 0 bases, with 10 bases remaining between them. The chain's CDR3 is CASSSRGGSGANVLTF. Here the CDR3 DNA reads TGTGCCAGCAGCTCGCGAGGGGGCTCTGGGGCCAACGTCCTGACTTTC.

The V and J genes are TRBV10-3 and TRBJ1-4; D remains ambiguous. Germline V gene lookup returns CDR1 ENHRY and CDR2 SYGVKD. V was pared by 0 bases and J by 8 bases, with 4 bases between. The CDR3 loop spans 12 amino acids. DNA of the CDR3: TGTGCCATCAGTGAGTCAAGGGAAAAACTGTTTTTT. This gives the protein CAISESREKLFF.

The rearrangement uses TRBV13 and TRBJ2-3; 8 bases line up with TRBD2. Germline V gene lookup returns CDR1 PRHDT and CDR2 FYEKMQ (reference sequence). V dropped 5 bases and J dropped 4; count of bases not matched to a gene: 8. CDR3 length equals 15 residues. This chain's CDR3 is CASSPSGSFADTQYF. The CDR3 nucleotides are TGTGCCAGCAGCCCAAGCGGGAGCTTCGCAGATACGCAGTATTTT.

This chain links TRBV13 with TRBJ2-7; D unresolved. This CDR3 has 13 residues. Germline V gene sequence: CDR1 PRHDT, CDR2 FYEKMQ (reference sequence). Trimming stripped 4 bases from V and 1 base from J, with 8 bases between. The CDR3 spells CASSSEGSYEQYF. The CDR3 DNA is TGTGCCAGCAGCTCCGAAGGGTCCTACGAGCAGTACTTC. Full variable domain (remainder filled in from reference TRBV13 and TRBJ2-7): AAGVIQSPRHLIKEKRETATLKCYPIPRHDTVYWYQQGPGQDPQFLISFYEKMQSDKGSIPDRFSAQQFSDYHSELNMSSLELGDSALYFCASSSEGSYEQYFGPGTRLTVT.

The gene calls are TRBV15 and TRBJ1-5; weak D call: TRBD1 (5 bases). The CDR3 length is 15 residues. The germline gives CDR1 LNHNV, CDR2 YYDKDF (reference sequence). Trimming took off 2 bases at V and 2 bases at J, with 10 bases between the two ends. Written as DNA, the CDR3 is TGTGCCACCAGCAGATGGGGGTCAGGCAATCAGCCCCAGCATTTT. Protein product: CATSRWGSGNQPQHF.

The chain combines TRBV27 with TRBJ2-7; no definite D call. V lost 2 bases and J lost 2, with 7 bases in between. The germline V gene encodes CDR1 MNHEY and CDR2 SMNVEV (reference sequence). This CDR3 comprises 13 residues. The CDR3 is CASSLKRTYEQYF. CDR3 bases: TGTGCCAGCAGTTTAAAGAGAACCTACGAGCAGTACTTC.

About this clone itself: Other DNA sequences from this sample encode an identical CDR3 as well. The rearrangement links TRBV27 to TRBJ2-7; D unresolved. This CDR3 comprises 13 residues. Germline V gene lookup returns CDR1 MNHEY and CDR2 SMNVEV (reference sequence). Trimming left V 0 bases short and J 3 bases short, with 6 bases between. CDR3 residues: CASSLSSYYEQYF. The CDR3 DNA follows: TGTGCCAGCAGTTTATCCTCCTACTACGAGCAGTACTTC.

CDR3 nucleotides: TGTGCCAGCAGCTTGGACAAAAACATTCAGTACTTC. Amino acids: CASSLDKNIQYF. The J gene is TRBJ2-4, the V gene TRBV5-4; D gene unclear. V gave up 0 bases and J gave up 3 bases, with 1 base separating them. The CDR3 is 12 residues long. The germline V gene has CDR1 SGHNT and CDR2 YYREEE (reference sequence).

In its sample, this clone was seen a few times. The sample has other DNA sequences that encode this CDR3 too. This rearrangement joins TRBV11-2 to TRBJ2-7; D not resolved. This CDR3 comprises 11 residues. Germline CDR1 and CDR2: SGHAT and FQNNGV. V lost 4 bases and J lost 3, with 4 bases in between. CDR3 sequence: CASSSSYEQYF. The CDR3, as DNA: TGTGCCAGCAGCTCCAGCTACGAGCAGTACTTC.

CDR3 loop: CASSLLGGSNYGYTF. As DNA, the CDR3 is TGTGCCAGCAGTTTATTGGGGGGGAGTAACTATGGCTACACCTTC. The gene calls are TRBV27 and TRBJ1-2, with D perhaps matching TRBD1 (5 bases). Germline CDR1 MNHEY, CDR2 SMNVEV (reference sequence). Between the trimmed V and J ends, which lost 1 base and 1 base, there was a span of 10 bases. This CDR3 spans 15 amino acids.

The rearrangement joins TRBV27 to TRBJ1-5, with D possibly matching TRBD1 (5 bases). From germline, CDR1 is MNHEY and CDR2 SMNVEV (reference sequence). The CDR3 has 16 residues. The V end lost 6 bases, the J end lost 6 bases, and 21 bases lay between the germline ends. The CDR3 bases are TGTGCCAGCAGCCCGTCGGCGGGGGAAGGAAGTCAGCCCCAGCATTTT. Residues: CASSPSAGEGSQPQHF.

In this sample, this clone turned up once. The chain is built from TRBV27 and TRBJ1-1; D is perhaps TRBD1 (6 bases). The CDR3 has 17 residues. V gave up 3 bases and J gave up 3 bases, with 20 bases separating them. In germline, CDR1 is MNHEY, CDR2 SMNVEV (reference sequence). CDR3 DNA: TGTGCCAGCAGTTTCGTGCCGCCCGACAGGTTCCACACTGAAGCTTTCTTT. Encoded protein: CASSFVPPDRFHTEAFF.